The 20 T cell receptor beta chains given below trace back to one sample, sequenced in a study of T cells in Graves' hyperthyroidism and ophthalmopathy. The source material, RNA transcripts, was used to amplify TCR beta CDR3 regions. The primer set for the first-round RT-PCR of the TCR CDR3 was HTBI. MiXCR, applied by TCRdb to the multiplex PCR reads, yields one record per CDR3 protein. The table lists hundreds of thousands of distinct CDR3 sequences, about 15% of them singletons. The sequenced sample consisted of blood. These receptor sequences come from a woman aged 18-35 years with Graves' hyperthyroidism.

At least ten counts were recorded for this clonotype. CDR3 DNA sequence: TGTGCCAGCAGCTTACCGGACAGCTCGACACCTAGCACAGATACGCAGTATTTT. It encodes CASSLPDSSTPSTDTQYF. The rearrangement uses TRBV7-2 and TRBJ2-3; tentative D call: TRBD1 (6 bases). Trimming pared 2 bases from V and 0 bases from J, leaving 18 bases between. In germline, CDR1 is SGHTA, CDR2 FQGNSA. The CDR3 runs 18 residues.

This clonotype has a count of ten or more. This chain connects TRBV11-3 to TRBJ2-1; perhaps TRBD1 as D (5 bases). This CDR3 has 13 residues. The V gene's germline CDR1 is SGHNT and CDR2 YENEEA. Trimming cost V 5 bases and J 6 bases, with 11 bases left between them. The CDR3: CASSEGQTNEQFF. The CDR3 DNA is TGTGCCAGCAGCGAAGGACAAACCAATGAGCAGTTCTTC.

This clonotype was seen a handful of times. This sequence may be a read error, since a much larger clone differs from it by one base. The chain is built from TRBV12-3 or TRBV12-4 and TRBJ2-7; perhaps TRBD1 as D (6 bases). Trimming cost V 4 bases and J 7 bases, with 11 bases left between them. The CDR3 loop spans 12 amino acids. CDR3 protein: CASSSRGNEQYF. CDR3 bases: TGTGCCAGCAGTTCGAGGGGGAATGAGCAGTACTTC.

In this sample, this clonotype turned up many times. The chain carries TRBV28 and TRBJ2-7; TRBD1 matches 9 bases. Trimming at V came to 5 bases and at J to 3 bases, leaving 8 bases not matched to a gene. CDR3 size: 15 residues. In germline, CDR1 is MDHEN, CDR2 SYDVKM. CDR3 bases: TGTGCCAGCAGTCCCCGACAGGGGGGATACTACGAGCAGTACTTC. Its translation: CASSPRQGGYYEQYF.

This clonotype was detected a few times. The chain combines TRBV5-1 with TRBJ2-2, with D maybe TRBD1 (5 bases). Germline loops: CDR1 SGHRS, CDR2 YFSETQ. The CDR3 contains 14 residues. With 4 bases removed from V and 6 bases from J, the gap between germline ends came to 13 bases. DNA for the CDR3: TGCGCCAGCAGCCCGTTGGACACGGCCGGGGAGCTGTTTTTT. It codes for CASSPLDTAGELFF.

This clonotype was found a few times. The V and J genes are TRBV2 and TRBJ2-1; 9 nucleotides line up with TRBD1. The CDR3 has 14 residues. Trimming cost V 6 bases and J 3 bases; bases outside gene matches: 3. Germline CDR1 reads SNHLY; CDR2 reads FYNNEI. This chain's CDR3 is CASSRDRVYNEQFF. The CDR3 DNA reads TGTGCCAGCAGCCGGGACAGGGTCTACAATGAGCAGTTCTTC.

This clonotype showed up many times. The V call is TRBV20-1, the J call TRBJ2-7; tentatively, D is TRBD1 (5 bases). Between the trimmed V and J ends, which lost 6 bases and 0 bases, there was a span of 9 bases. The CDR3 totals 12 residues. Germline lookup yields CDR1 DFQATT and CDR2 SNEGSKA (reference sequence). CDR3 region: CSATRDSYEQYF. As DNA, the CDR3 is TGCAGTGCCACCAGGGACTCCTACGAGCAGTACTTC.

The chain uses TRBV10-3 and TRBJ2-7; D ambiguous. Trimming cost V 3 bases and J 6 bases, with 6 bases left between them. Looked up from germline, CDR1 is ENHRY and CDR2 is SYGVKD. CDR3 length equals 11 residues. In DNA form, the CDR3 reads TGTGCCATCAGTGACACTGGCGAGCAGTACTTC. Its translation: CAISDTGEQYF.

The chain links TRBV20-1 to TRBJ1-3; D gene unclear. Germline V gene lookup returns CDR1 DFQATT and CDR2 SNEGSKA (reference sequence). The V gene lost 6 bases and the J gene lost 4 bases, with 16 bases spanning the gap. The CDR3 contains 14 residues. The CDR3 nucleotides read TGCAGTGCGACCGTGGTAACGGGAGGAAACACCATATATTTT. Amino acids: CSATVVTGGNTIYF.

The chain couples TRBV20-1 to TRBJ2-1; D might be TRBD1 (8 bases). This CDR3 region has 14 residues. Per the germline V gene, CDR1 is DFQATT and CDR2 is SNEGSKA (reference sequence). The V end was cut by 5 bases, the J end by 6 bases, with 17 bases between. DNA of the CDR3: TGCAGTGCTTTCCAGGACAGGGAGGGCAATGAGCAGTTCTTC. This codes for CSAFQDREGNEQFF.

This clonotype was found many times. This CDR3 is CASSSNLRQPQHF. The CDR3 nucleotides are TGTGCCAGCAGCTCGAACTTGAGGCAGCCCCAGCATTTT. The chain combines TRBV7-2 with TRBJ1-5; D not certain. Germline assignment: CDR1 SGHTA and CDR2 FQGNSA. The CDR3 extends over 13 amino acids. V was trimmed by 4 bases and J by 7 bases, leaving 11 bases between them.

This clonotype was seen many times. The rearrangement uses TRBV6-5 and TRBJ2-3; D may be TRBD2 (6 bases). This CDR3 spans 16 amino acids. From germline, CDR1 is MNHEY and CDR2 SVGAGI. Trimming shortened V by 0 bases and J by 2 bases, and 12 bases separated the two germline ends. The CDR3 DNA follows: TGTGCCAGCAGTTACTCCGCTGCGGGAAACACAGATACGCAGTATTTT. Amino acids: CASSYSAAGNTDTQYF.

This chain links TRBV12-3 or TRBV12-4 with TRBJ2-7, with 7 bases that match TRBD2. Unmatched junction bases numbered 8, after V lost 6 bases and J lost 3 bases. This CDR3 is 14 amino acids long. CDR3 coding DNA: TGTGCCAGCAGCCGCGGGAGCGGAGTCTACGAGCAGTACTTC. Translated, it gives CASSRGSGVYEQYF.

This clonotype came up a few times. The chain joins TRBV6-1 to TRBJ2-1, with TRBD2 matching 13 bases. Germline assignment: CDR1 MNHNS and CDR2 SASEGT. Trimming removed 6 bases from V and 4 bases from J; junction bases left unmatched: 3. The CDR3 is 15 residues long. As DNA, the CDR3 is TGTGCCAGCAGGCGACTAGCGGGAGGATACAATGAGCAGTTCTTC. Its protein product is CASRRLAGGYNEQFF.

The chain joins TRBV4-1 to TRBJ2-7; TRBD2 aligns across 8 bases. CDR1 and CDR2 from the germline V gene are MGHRA and YSYEKL. Trimming at V came to 1 base and at J to 2 bases, leaving 13 bases not matched to a gene. The CDR3 is 18 residues long. CDR3 DNA: TGCGCCAGCAGCCAAGTTGGCCTAACGGGAGGGTACGCCTACGAGCAGTACTTC. As protein: CASSQVGLTGGYAYEQYF.

This clonotype was recorded at least ten times. V is TRBV29-1 and J is TRBJ2-3; D gene unclear. V gave up 0 bases and J gave up 2 bases, with 9 bases separating them. Looked up from germline, CDR1 is SQVTM and CDR2 is ANQGSEA. The CDR3 runs to 14 residues. The CDR3 sequence: CSVEDWAVTDTQYF. CDR3 coding DNA: TGCAGCGTTGAAGATTGGGCAGTCACAGATACGCAGTATTTT.

The chain has TRBV6-5 and TRBJ2-7; D uncertain. The germline V gene encodes CDR1 MNHEY and CDR2 SVGAGI. Trimming took off 0 bases at V and 5 bases at J, with 5 bases between the two ends. The CDR3 covers 12 residues. This CDR3 reads CASSYSYHEQYF. CDR3 nucleotides: TGTGCCAGCAGTTACTCGTACCACGAGCAGTACTTC.

This clonotype was seen repeatedly, ten times or more. CDR3 sequence reads: CASSVFVPSGGGEQFF. The CDR3 nucleotides read TGTGCCAGCAGTGTATTTGTCCCCTCGGGGGGCGGTGAGCAGTTCTTC. This rearrangement joins TRBV2 to TRBJ2-1; a possible D gene is TRBD2 (7 bases). Germline V gives CDR1 SNHLY, CDR2 FYNNEI. Between the trimmed V and J ends, which lost 4 bases and 9 bases, there was a span of 22 bases. CDR3 size: 16 residues.

The sample holds many counts of this clonotype. V and J are TRBV20-1 and TRBJ2-1; 11 bases agree with TRBD2. Trimming removed 2 bases from V and 15 bases from J; junction bases left unmatched: 6. The CDR3 totals 12 residues. Germline-derived CDR1 and CDR2 are DFQATT and SNEGSKA (reference sequence). CDR3 DNA sequence: TGCAGTGCTAGACCCCTAGCGGGAGGCCTGTTCTTC. Amino acid sequence: CSARPLAGGLFF.

CDR3 residues: CASSEGTRNQPQHF. CDR3 in DNA: TGTGCCAGCAGTGAAGGGACACGAAATCAGCCCCAGCATTTT. The rearrangement joins TRBV6-1 to TRBJ1-5; tentative D call: TRBD1 (5 bases). There are 14 residues in the CDR3. The V gene's germline CDR1 is MNHNS and CDR2 SASEGT. Trimming pared 1 base from V and 4 bases from J, leaving 8 bases between.